Each of the 32 T cell receptor beta chains below was sequenced from the same sample in a study of blood T cell repertoires in COVID-19. The method was immunoSEQ multiplex PCR; TCRdb's version includes in-frame clones alone and lacks a portion of them. In the table there are tens of thousands of clones, 65% to 90% of which are singletons. The material sequenced was peripheral blood. These receptors came from a human donor in a cohort sampled during active COVID-19.

The chain has TRBV5-4 and TRBJ1-1; 7 positions agree with TRBD1. The CDR3 consists of 16 residues. V shed 4 bases, J shed 0 bases, and the junction held 9 bases outside the gene matches. Per the germline V gene, CDR1 is SGHNT and CDR2 is YYREEE (reference sequence). The DNA of the CDR3 is TGTGCCAGCAGCCAAGATACCGGGACAGTGAACACTGAAGCTTTCTTT. The encoded protein is CASSQDTGTVNTEAFF.

The genes are TRBV6-2 or TRBV6-3 and TRBJ2-1, with D maybe TRBD1 (7 bases). The CDR3 has 20 residues. Deletions cut 0 bases from V and 4 bases from J, with 25 bases between. Germline V CDR1 and CDR2: MNHEY, SVGEGT. The CDR3 protein is CASSYSTRFKGAGPYNEQFF. CDR3 DNA sequence: TGTGCCAGCAGTTACTCGACGAGGTTCAAGGGGGCGGGGCCGTACAATGAGCAGTTCTTC.

This chain links TRBV7-2 with TRBJ2-3, with 7 bases matching TRBD2. Germline CDR1 is SGHTA and CDR2 is FQGNSA. The CDR3 is made up of 14 amino acids. J lost 5 bases, V lost 5 bases, and 7 bases had no gene match. The CDR3 reads CASSQRTSKDTQYF. The CDR3 region has the DNA TGTGCCAGCAGCCAACGGACTAGTAAAGATACGCAGTATTTT.

This clone was counted a single time. The chain combines TRBV28 with TRBJ1-1, with 8 positions matching TRBD1. The CDR3 is 13 amino acids. The germline gives CDR1 MDHEN, CDR2 SYDVKM. V was pared by 4 bases and J by 3 bases, with 1 base of the junction left unmatched. CDR3: CASSSGQDTEAFF. DNA of the CDR3: TGTGCCAGCAGTTCGGGACAGGACACTGAAGCTTTCTTT.

The gene calls are TRBV9 and TRBJ2-2, with TRBD2 matching over 8 bases. Trimming cost V 4 bases and J 1 base; bases outside gene matches: 6. CDR3 size: 16 residues. CDR1 and CDR2 from the germline V gene are SGDLS and YYNGEE. CDR3 amino acids: CASSPRTSWNTGELFF. The CDR3 DNA reads as TGTGCCAGCAGCCCGAGGACTAGCTGGAACACCGGGGAGCTGTTTTTT. Supplemented by reference TRBV9 and TRBJ2-2, the full variable domain reads DSGVTQTPKHLITATGQRVTLRCSPRSGDLSVYWYQQSLDQGLQFLIQYYNGEERAKGNILERFSAQQFPDLHSELNLSSLELGDSALYFCASSPRTSWNTGELFFGEGSRLTVL.

V gene TRBV28 combines with J gene TRBJ2-3; the match to TRBD2 covers 10 bases. The trim removed 2 bases at V and 7 bases at J, leaving 3 bases unmatched. There are 14 residues in the CDR3. CDR1 and CDR2 (germline): MDHEN, SYDVKM. The CDR3 sequence is CASSLPLAGHTQYF. The CDR3 nucleotides read TGTGCCAGCAGTTTACCACTAGCGGGGCATACGCAGTATTTT.

The genes are TRBV7-2 and TRBJ2-7, with TRBD1 as a possible D gene (5 bases). Germline values: CDR1 SGHTA, CDR2 FQGNSA. The CDR3 extends over 14 amino acids. V was clipped by 4 bases and J by 7 bases, with 17 bases between them. In DNA form, the CDR3 reads TGTGCCAGCAGCTCCCGGATGACAGAACGGGAGCAGTACTTC. Translation: CASSSRMTEREQYF.

The rearrangement uses TRBV6-1 and TRBJ2-4, with D possibly being TRBD1 (5 bases). V was trimmed by 3 bases and J by 0 bases, leaving 15 bases between them. CDR1 is MNHNS, CDR2 SASEGT, per germline. CDR3 length: 17 residues. The DNA for the CDR3 is TGTGCCAGCAGTGACCCGACAGCCAGGCTAGCCAAAAACATTCAGTACTTC. Translating it yields CASSDPTARLAKNIQYF.

This clone showed up just once. This chain connects TRBV30 to TRBJ2-3, with 8 positions matching TRBD2. The germline V gene has CDR1 GTSNPN and CDR2 SVGIG (reference sequence). This CDR3 is 14 amino acids long. V lost 1 base, J lost 4 bases, and 4 bases stayed unmatched. The CDR3 DNA reads TGTGCCTGGAGTGGACCGGGAGGGTCAGATACGCAGTATTTT. Its protein product is CAWSGPGGSDTQYF.

The rearrangement links TRBV14 to TRBJ2-2; 7 bases agree with TRBD2. CDR1 is SGHDN and CDR2 is FVKESK in the germline V gene. CDR3 size: 16 residues. V shed 2 bases, J shed 3 bases, and the junction held 6 bases outside the gene matches. The CDR3 loop reads CASSQLGGSYTGELFF. The DNA of the CDR3 is TGTGCCAGCAGCCAATTGGGCGGGAGTTACACCGGGGAGCTGTTTTTT.

The rearrangement uses TRBV12-5 and TRBJ2-3; 7 bases match TRBD1. V lost 6 bases and J lost 0; bases outside the gene matches: 9. The CDR3 length is 16 residues. Germline V lookup: CDR1 LGHNT, CDR2 FRNRAP. The CDR3 protein is CASGPGQASSTDTQYF. CDR3 coding DNA: TGTGCTAGTGGGCCAGGACAGGCCTCGAGCACAGATACGCAGTATTTT.

This sequence joins TRBV4-1 and TRBJ2-3, with 12 bases that match TRBD2. CDR3 size: 16 residues. Trimming at V came to 2 bases and at J to 6 bases, leaving 6 bases not matched to a gene. The V gene's germline CDR1 is MGHRA and CDR2 YSYEKL. This chain's CDR3 is CASSQPSGRAEDTQYF. In DNA, the CDR3 is TGCGCCAGCAGCCAACCTAGCGGGAGGGCCGAGGATACGCAGTATTTT.

This clone has just one count. This rearrangement joins TRBV5-5 to TRBJ2-2; D is possibly TRBD1 (5 bases). V shed 0 bases and J shed 1 base, with 10 bases lying between them. Germline assignment: CDR1 SGHKS and CDR2 YYEKEE (reference sequence). This CDR3 is built from 16 residues. CDR3 residues: CASSLGQRVNTGELFF. The CDR3 DNA sequence: TGTGCCAGCAGCTTGGGACAGCGCGTGAACACCGGGGAGCTGTTTTTT.

The chain uses TRBV5-1 and TRBJ2-3; D is undetermined. The V end lost 4 bases, the J end lost 3 bases, and 9 bases lay between the germline ends. This CDR3 contains 13 residues. CDR1 and CDR2 (germline): SGHRS, YFSETQ. The DNA of the CDR3 is TGCGCCAGCAGCACTCCCGGGACAGATACGCAGTATTTT. Translated, it gives CASSTPGTDTQYF.

The chain couples TRBV19 to TRBJ2-2; D remains ambiguous. This CDR3 is 15 amino acids long. The germline V and J ends were trimmed by 0 bases and 0 bases, with 5 bases remaining between them. Germline V lookup: CDR1 LNHDA, CDR2 SQIVND (reference sequence). CDR3 region: CASSIEFANTGELFF. CDR3 coding DNA: TGTGCCAGTAGTATAGAATTCGCGAACACCGGGGAGCTGTTTTTT.

The J gene is TRBJ2-1, the V gene TRBV29-1; maybe TRBD1 (5 bases). Trimming cost V 0 bases and J 0 bases, with 9 bases left between them. CDR1 is SQVTM, CDR2 ANQGSEA, per germline. This CDR3 spans 15 amino acids. The CDR3 reads CSVEEGRSSYNEQFF. The DNA for the CDR3 is TGCAGCGTTGAAGAGGGGCGAAGCTCCTACAATGAGCAGTTCTTC.

With respect to this clone: The junction and the germline gene differ at one end; a read error may be behind it. The same CDR3 also results from other DNA sequences found in this sample. This chain links TRBV6-6 with TRBJ2-1, with 8 bases aligning to TRBD2. The germline V gene encodes CDR1 MNHNY and CDR2 SVGAGI (reference sequence). CDR3 size: 14 residues. The CDR3 region is CASSYSRGGYEQFF. The CDR3 DNA reads as TGTGCCAGCAGTTACTCCCGGGGGGGGTATGAGCAATTCTTC.

The chain couples TRBV14 to TRBJ2-4; TRBD2 matches at 12 bases. The J segment lost 1 base and the V segment lost 10 bases, leaving 14 bases of the junction unmatched. The germline V gene has CDR1 SGHDN and CDR2 FVKESK. The CDR3 is made up of 18 amino acids. The CDR3 nucleotides are TGTGCCACCCCCCCGACTAGCGGGAGAGATGGGGCCAAAAACATTCAGTACTTC. This encodes CATPPTSGRDGAKNIQYF.

CDR3 region: CASSYPSGSYNEQFF. The CDR3 DNA reads TGTGCCAGCAGCTACCCTAGCGGGTCCTACAATGAGCAGTTCTTC. The V and J genes are TRBV7-9 and TRBJ2-1; TRBD2 matches 8 bases. The CDR3 length is 15 residues. Germline assignment: CDR1 SEHNR and CDR2 FQNEAQ (reference sequence). After removal of 4 bases from V and 1 base from J, the junction contained 3 bases not matched to a gene. Variable domain in full (rest from reference TRBV7-9 and TRBJ2-1): DTGVSQNPRHKITKRGQNVTFRCDPISEHNRLYWYRQTLGQGPEFLTYFQNEAQLEKSRLLSDRFSAERPKGSFSTLEIQRTEQGDSAMYLCASSYPSGSYNEQFFGPGTRLTVL.

The V and J genes are TRBV6-5 and TRBJ2-7, with D maybe TRBD1 (6 bases). Germline V gene sequence: CDR1 MNHEY, CDR2 SVGAGI. V was clipped by 4 bases and J by 3 bases, with 19 bases between them. This CDR3 spans 16 amino acids. The CDR3 region has the DNA TGTGCCAGCAGTTCTTCCTCTCAGGGGAGATTCTACGAGCAGTACTTC. Amino acid sequence: CASSSSSQGRFYEQYF.

The CDR3, as DNA: TGTGCCAGCAGTTCTAGCGGGAGTGGGGAGACCCAGTACTTC. Translating it yields CASSSSGSGETQYF. The chain couples TRBV28 to TRBJ2-5, with 10 bases matching TRBD2. The junction had 4 bases not matched to a gene; V was cut back by 4 bases and J by 5 bases. This CDR3 has 14 residues. Germline V CDR1 and CDR2: MDHEN, SYDVKM.

This clone has only a few counts. The genes are TRBV6-5 and TRBJ1-1; tentatively, D is TRBD1 (6 bases). This CDR3 comprises 12 residues. Deletions cut 9 bases from V and 1 base from J, with 9 bases between. Germline CDR1 reads MNHEY; CDR2 reads SVGAGI. CDR3 in amino acids: CASRGWNTEAFF. Written as DNA, the CDR3 is TGTGCCAGTAGGGGGTGGAACACTGAAGCTTTCTTT.

This chain connects TRBV7-3 to TRBJ2-7; TRBD1 is a possible D gene (5 bases). Trimming left V 3 bases short and J 0 bases short, with 15 bases between. In germline, CDR1 is SGHTA, CDR2 FQGTGA. The CDR3 extends over 16 amino acids. The CDR3 region is CASSFPPDTDSYEQYF. CDR3 DNA: TGTGCCAGCAGCTTCCCCCCGGACACAGACTCCTACGAGCAGTACTTC.

The gene calls are TRBV11-2 and TRBJ2-3; no definite D call. Trimming pared 5 bases from V and 2 bases from J, leaving 11 bases between. The CDR3 length is 14 residues. Germline CDR1 and CDR2: SGHAT and FQNNGV. The CDR3 sequence: CASSAGPFTDTQYF. The CDR3 DNA follows: TGTGCCAGCAGCGCAGGCCCTTTCACAGATACGCAGTATTTT.

The V and J genes are TRBV30 and TRBJ2-7; no definite D call. The CDR3 runs to 12 residues. From germline, CDR1 is GTSNPN and CDR2 SVGIG (reference sequence). Trimming shortened V by 3 bases and J by 1 base, and 7 bases separated the two germline ends. The CDR3 reads CAWSGLSYEQYF. In DNA form, the CDR3 reads TGTGCCTGGAGCGGTCTGTCCTACGAGCAGTACTTC. The full variable domain, rest sourced from reference TRBV30 and TRBJ2-7, is SQTIHQWPATLVQPVGSPLSLECTVEGTSNPNLYWYRQAAGRGLQLLFYSVGIGQISSEVPQNLSASRPQDRQFILSSKKLLLSDSGFYLCAWSGLSYEQYFGPGTRLTVT.

This chain links TRBV11-3 with TRBJ1-5; 9 nucleotides match TRBD1. The CDR3 is made up of 20 amino acids. V trimming: 5 bases; J trimming: 4 bases; junction bases outside the gene matches: 21. From germline, CDR1 is SGHNT and CDR2 YENEEA. The CDR3: CASSADRGTIIARGNQPQHF. The CDR3 DNA follows: TGTGCCAGCAGCGCGGACAGGGGTACGATTATAGCCCGGGGGAATCAGCCCCAGCATTTT.

The chain recombines TRBV7-3 with TRBJ2-1; D is unclear. Germline V gives CDR1 SGHTA, CDR2 FQGTGA. The CDR3 length is 13 residues. V shed 1 base and J shed 9 bases, with 10 bases lying between them. CDR3 sequence (DNA): TGTGCCAGCAGCTTAAACGGGTACGGTGAGCAGTTCTTC. It yields the protein CASSLNGYGEQFF.

About this clone itself: Other DNA sequences in the same sample also yield this CDR3. The chain joins TRBV7-2 to TRBJ2-1; D is perhaps TRBD1 (6 bases). This CDR3 comprises 15 residues. V was clipped by 1 base and J by 3 bases, with 10 bases between them. Germline V CDR1 and CDR2: SGHTA, FQGNSA. CDR3 sequence: CASSLVGGYYNEQFF. In nucleotides, the CDR3 is TGTGCCAGCAGCTTAGTTGGGGGCTACTACAATGAGCAGTTCTTC.

The chain recombines TRBV7-2 with TRBJ1-6; 9 bases match TRBD1. The trim removed 2 bases at V and 7 bases at J, leaving 3 bases unmatched. This CDR3 region has 15 residues. Looked up from germline, CDR1 is SGHTA and CDR2 is FQGNSA. The CDR3 is CASSLQGTGNSPLHF. CDR3 in DNA: TGTGCCAGCAGCTTACAAGGGACAGGGAATTCACCCCTCCACTTT.

The chain joins TRBV5-1 to TRBJ2-4; D perhaps matches TRBD2 (7 bases). Looked up from germline, CDR1 is SGHRS and CDR2 is YFSETQ. The CDR3 has 17 residues. Trimming stripped 4 bases from V and 0 bases from J, with 17 bases between. The CDR3 loop reads CASSPGGQLIAKNIQYF. CDR3 nucleotides: TGCGCCAGCAGCCCGGGAGGACAGCTGATAGCCAAAAACATTCAGTACTTC.

J is TRBJ2-7 and V is TRBV30; 7 nucleotides align to TRBD1. The germline CDR1 and CDR2 sequences are GTSNPN and SVGIG (reference sequence). V shed 3 bases and J 0 bases; nucleotides not matched to a gene: 5. This CDR3 has 14 amino acids. CDR3 in amino acids: CAWRTAGGSYEQYF. The CDR3 DNA is TGTGCCTGGAGGACGGCAGGGGGCTCCTACGAGCAGTACTTC.

This clone was detected only a few times. Relative to the germline gene, one junction end is altered; a read error may explain this. This sequence joins TRBV19 and TRBJ2-1; D is uncertain. This CDR3 is 11 amino acids long. Germline V lookup: CDR1 LNHDA, CDR2 SQIVND (reference sequence). CDR3 DNA sequence: TGTGCCAGTAGTACGTCAGTGGTTTTGATCTTC. Protein sequence: CASSTSVVLIF.